What follows describes a single T cell receptor (beta chain). These data come from a study of blood T cell repertoires in COVID-19. Some clones are missing from TCRdb's copy, which holds only in-frame ones; the method was immunoSEQ multiplex PCR. The sample lists about 250,000 clones, about nine tenths occurring once. Germline CDR1 reads SGHAT; CDR2 reads FQNNGV. Trimming pared 6 bases from V and 5 bases from J, leaving 19 bases between. This CDR3 comprises 16 residues. The chain carries TRBV11-2 and TRBJ2-2; TRBD2 might be the D (5 bases). The sequencing sample was made of peripheral blood. This clonotype was sampled from a young man with COVID-19, enrolled during active disease. The DNA for the CDR3 is TGTGCCAGCAGGACCATCCTCAACGGGGTAACCGGGGAGCTGTTTTTT. It specifies CASRTILNGVTGELFF.